These 21 T cell receptor beta chains originate from one sample sequenced in a study of T cells in Graves' hyperthyroidism and ophthalmopathy. RNA transcripts were the template for amplifying TCR beta CDR3 regions. Researchers ran a first-round RT-PCR on the TCR CDR3 using the HTBI primer set. TCRdb reprocessed the multiplex PCR reads via MiXCR and lists one record per CDR3 protein. The sample has about 330,000 distinct CDR3 sequences; roughly 13% are singletons. Source material: blood. These receptors were obtained from a middle-aged woman with Graves' ophthalmopathy.

In this sample, this clonotype turned up many times. The chain joins TRBV6-1 to TRBJ1-2; 8 positions match TRBD1. Germline CDR1 is MNHNS and CDR2 is SASEGT. With V trimmed by 6 bases and J by 8 bases, 8 bases remained unmatched. The CDR3 contains 13 residues. Here the CDR3 DNA reads TGTGCCAGCAGGACGGTCAGGGGGCGAGGCTACACCTTC. Amino acid sequence: CASRTVRGRGYTF.

The rearrangement links TRBV24-1 to TRBJ2-7; tentative D call: TRBD1 (5 bases). Germline CDR1 and CDR2: KGHDR and SFDVKD. The CDR3 is 15 residues long. The V and J ends lost 5 bases and 2 bases respectively, with 15 bases between them. CDR3 nucleotides: TGTGCCACCAGTGTTTATAGGGGCCCTCCCTACGAGCAGTACTTC. Its translation is CATSVYRGPPYEQYF.

This chain joins TRBV12-3 or TRBV12-4 and TRBJ2-2; 10 bases fit TRBD1. The CDR3 runs 15 residues. V shed 6 bases, J shed 6 bases, and the junction held 7 bases outside the gene matches. In DNA form, the CDR3 reads TGTGCCAGCAGGGTCGACAGGGGGCTGCCCGGGGAGCTGTTTTTT. It encodes CASRVDRGLPGELFF.

The chain couples TRBV3-1 to TRBJ2-1, with 9 bases fitting TRBD2. The CDR3 covers 14 residues. V dropped 4 bases and J dropped 7; count of bases not matched to a gene: 5. Per the germline V gene, CDR1 is LGHDT and CDR2 is YNNKEL (reference sequence). The CDR3 protein is CASSLSGSSNEQFF. CDR3 in DNA: TGTGCCAGCAGCCTTAGCGGGAGTTCTAATGAGCAGTTCTTC.

This clonotype was counted only a few times. DNA for the CDR3: TGTGCCAGCAGTGAAGAACCTTCTCCGGGGTATGAAAAACTGTTTTTT. Amino acid sequence: CASSEEPSPGYEKLFF. This rearrangement joins TRBV6-1 to TRBJ1-4, with D uncertain. Germline V gene data show CDR1 as MNHNS and CDR2 as SASEGT. The germline V and J ends were trimmed by 1 base and 6 bases, with 15 bases remaining between them. The CDR3 is made up of 16 amino acids.

This clonotype has more than one count but fewer than ten. V and J are TRBV10-3 and TRBJ1-1; D is uncertain. The CDR3 extends over 13 amino acids. Germline V gives CDR1 ENHRY, CDR2 SYGVKD. The V gene lost 3 bases and the J gene lost 9 bases, with 14 bases spanning the gap. CDR3 in DNA: TGTGCCATCAGTGACAGAGGCCGGGTGAAAGCTTTCTTT. This sequence encodes CAISDRGRVKAFF.

This clonotype was recorded many times. V usage is TRBV20-1 and J usage is TRBJ2-1, with TRBD2 matching 11 bases. This CDR3 has 14 amino acids. The V gene end was trimmed by 1 base and the J gene end by 5 bases; junction bases not matched to a gene: 1. Germline assignment: CDR1 DFQATT and CDR2 SNEGSKA (reference sequence). CDR3 in DNA: TGCAGTGCTAGAGGACTAGCGGGGAACAATGAGCAGTTCTTC. Its translation is CSARGLAGNNEQFF.

This clonotype showed up many times. V usage is TRBV6-1 and J usage is TRBJ1-2; 7 positions agree with TRBD1. CDR3 length: 14 amino acids. Looked up from germline, CDR1 is MNHNS and CDR2 is SASEGT. Losses at the gene ends were 2 bases for V and 7 bases for J; bases not matched to a gene: 7. The DNA for the CDR3 is TGTGCCAGCAGTGAACAGGCAGGGGGACTTGGCTACACCTTC. This codes for CASSEQAGGLGYTF.

The rearrangement joins TRBV27 to TRBJ1-3; D is uncertain. Per the germline V gene, CDR1 is MNHEY and CDR2 is SMNVEV (reference sequence). V was shortened by 10 bases and J by 0 bases, with 13 bases between the two germline ends. This CDR3 is 14 amino acids long. The CDR3 coding sequence is TGTGCCACCAAAAGGGCCTTCTCTGGAAACACCATATATTTT. This sequence encodes CATKRAFSGNTIYF.

The CDR3 here is CAISEGQTITGELFF. The CDR3 DNA reads TGTGCCATCAGTGAAGGTCAGACTATCACCGGGGAGCTGTTTTTT. The chain uses TRBV10-3 and TRBJ2-2, with a possible D match to TRBD2 (5 bases). This CDR3 has 15 amino acids. V lost 3 bases to trimming and J lost 4 bases, with 12 bases between them. The germline V gene encodes CDR1 ENHRY and CDR2 SYGVKD.

In the case of this clonotype: A clone one base away is much larger, so this may be a read error. This chain uses TRBV19 with TRBJ2-7, with D possibly matching TRBD2 (7 bases). From germline, CDR1 is LNHDA and CDR2 SQIVND (reference sequence). The CDR3 is 14 residues long. CDR3 region: CASTQTGGLGEQNF. In nucleotides, the CDR3 is TGTGCCAGTACTCAGACGGGGGGCCTGGGGGAGCAGAACTTC. Full variable domain (missing parts from reference TRBV19 and TRBJ2-7): DGGITQSPKYLFRKEGQNVTLSCEQNLNHDAMYWYRQDPGQGLRLIYYSQIVNDFQKGDIAEGYSVSREKKESFPLTVTSAQKNPTAFYLCASTQTGGLGEQNFGPGTRLTVT.

This clonotype was counted between two and nine times. A junction boundary mismatches the germline segment, possibly from a read error. V and J are TRBV20-1 and TRBJ2-7; 7 bases fit TRBD2. CDR3 size: 14 residues. The germline V gene has CDR1 DFQATT and CDR2 SNEGSKA (reference sequence). The CDR3 bases are TGCAGTGCTAGATCGGGACTAAAGCCCTACGGGCAGTACTTC. Translation gives CSARSGLKPYGQYF.

The CDR3 DNA sequence: TGTGCCAGCTCTCTCGACAGGTTAACGGAGACCCAGTACTTC. It translates to CASSLDRLTETQYF. The chain links TRBV18 to TRBJ2-5; D is perhaps TRBD1 (6 bases). Per the germline V gene, CDR1 is KGHSH and CDR2 is LQKENI. V gave up 6 bases and J gave up 5 bases, with 16 bases separating them. This CDR3 has 14 residues.

This clonotype was seen many times. V gene TRBV9 combines with J gene TRBJ2-7, with 8 bases matching TRBD1. Germline-derived CDR1 and CDR2 are SGDLS and YYNGEE. CDR3 length equals 14 residues. The V segment lost 3 bases and the J segment 1 base; nucleotides outside the gene matches: 3. DNA for the CDR3: TGTGCCAGCAGCGAGAGGGACAGGTCCTACGAGCAGTACTTC. It encodes CASSERDRSYEQYF.

This clonotype has a count of ten or more. The V gene is TRBV2, the J gene TRBJ1-2, with 7 positions matching TRBD1. CDR1 and CDR2 from the germline V gene are SNHLY and FYNNEI. The CDR3 is 12 amino acids. V dropped 3 bases and J dropped 8; count of bases not matched to a gene: 3. The CDR3 here is CASSEQGGGYTF. Written as DNA, the CDR3 is TGTGCCAGCAGTGAGCAGGGGGGCGGCTACACCTTC.

This clonotype has ten or more counts. Written as DNA, the CDR3 is TGTGCCAGCAGTTACGGGACAGGCCTACTATCGGAGCAGTACTTC. It is translated as CASSYGTGLLSEQYF. The chain combines TRBV6-6 with TRBJ2-7, with 8 bases that match TRBD1. The CDR3 is made up of 15 amino acids. Germline V gene data show CDR1 as MNHNY and CDR2 as SVGAGI (reference sequence). V trimming: 2 bases; J trimming: 7 bases; junction bases outside the gene matches: 10.

This clonotype was recorded at least ten times. The chain links TRBV7-2 to TRBJ1-2; TRBD1 is a possible D gene (6 bases). CDR1 SGHTA and CDR2 FQGNSA come from the germline V gene. Trimming removed 4 bases from V and 6 bases from J, with 15 bases in between. CDR3 size: 14 residues. The CDR3 DNA reads as TGTGCCAGCAGCTCAGGGACACTTGGGCATGGCTACACCTTC. It specifies CASSSGTLGHGYTF.

Many counts were recorded for this clonotype. The chain recombines TRBV20-1 with TRBJ2-1; a weak D match, TRBD1 (5 bases). Germline-derived CDR1 and CDR2 are DFQATT and SNEGSKA (reference sequence). CDR3 size: 10 residues. The V end lost 5 bases, the J end lost 8 bases, and 7 bases lay between the germline ends. CDR3: CSAQGYEQFF. The CDR3 nucleotides are TGCAGTGCTCAGGGCTATGAGCAGTTCTTC.

V is TRBV6-2 or TRBV6-3 and J is TRBJ2-2; 9 nucleotides line up with TRBD1. The germline V gene encodes CDR1 MNHEY and CDR2 SVGEGT. The J segment lost 8 bases and the V segment lost 6 bases, leaving 13 bases of the junction unmatched. This CDR3 comprises 16 residues. The CDR3 loop is CASSSAGTGSRGELFF. As DNA, the CDR3 is TGTGCCAGCAGCTCCGCCGGGACAGGGAGCCGTGGGGAGCTGTTTTTT.

The gene calls are TRBV14 and TRBJ1-1, with unresolved D. CDR1 is SGHDN and CDR2 is FVKESK in the germline V gene. Trimming pared 0 bases from V and 10 bases from J, leaving 15 bases between. The length of the CDR3 is 14 residues. CDR3 sequence: CASSQDWGSLGAFF. The CDR3 bases are TGTGCCAGCAGCCAAGACTGGGGTTCTCTTGGAGCTTTCTTT.

At least ten counts were recorded for this clonotype. The chain couples TRBV2 to TRBJ1-2, with unresolved D. This CDR3 has 18 amino acids. The V end lost 7 bases, the J end lost 4 bases, and 28 bases lay between the germline ends. Per the germline V gene, CDR1 is SNHLY and CDR2 is FYNNEI. Here the CDR3 reads CASTLGQAQPREAYGYTF. CDR3 nucleotides: TGTGCCAGCACCCTTGGGCAGGCGCAACCGCGGGAGGCCTATGGCTACACCTTC.